This T cell receptor beta chain originates from a study of cytotoxic CD8 clonotypes in ibrutinib-treated CLL. Turning to the study itself: An average of around 250,000 productive templates and approximately 91,000 productive rearrangements was obtained per sample.

Sequencing was performed with immunoSEQ multiplex PCR; in TCRdb, only in-frame clones are kept and a portion is missing. The sample has about 76,000 clones; 70% to 90% are singletons. Germline V gives CDR1 SNHLY, CDR2 FYNNEI. The J segment lost 1 base and the V segment lost 8 bases, leaving 5 bases of the junction unmatched. The CDR3 extends over 15 amino acids. On this clone: Its antigen is not known.

Findings and limits, study-wide: Public clonotypes proved infrequent, and on treatment they shrank or remained steady. Clonality was higher at ibrutinib response and returned toward baseline at progression.

The genes are TRBV2 and TRBJ2-1, with TRBD2 matching 10 bases. This sample comprised PBMCs, obtained before ibrutinib treatment. The receptor was derived from a human donor with chronic lymphocytic leukemia. CDR3: CASRGTSASYNEQFF. The CDR3 DNA reads TGTGCCAGCCGCGGGACTAGCGCATCCTACAATGAGCAGTTCTTC.